Listed below are T cell receptor beta chains from one sample, sequenced in a study of early T cells in non-severe SARS-CoV-2 infection. TCRdb reanalysed the 5' RACE reads using MiXCR and keeps one entry per CDR3 protein. The sample carries tens of thousands of distinct CDR3 sequences, 10% to 15% recorded once. The specimen was whole blood, collected at baseline. These receptors were collected from an adult who was a healthcare worker with PCR-confirmed SARS-CoV-2 infection or an uninfected control (not recorded which). CDR3s include the opening cysteine and the closing phenylalanine or tryptophan. A D gene is named only where the DNA matches it firmly. The size entry is marked missing in some rows and otherwise reads once, few, many or a size class.

12	TRBV12-3/TRBV12-4	TRBJ2-1	many	TRBD2	TGTGCCAGCAGCCCCCCACTAGCGGAGCAGTTCTTC	CASSPPLAEQFF
16	TRBV7-9	TRBJ1-1	few	.	TGTGCCAGCAGCCTGCCACGCGTTACACCGAACACTGAAGCTTTCTTT	CASSLPRVTPNTEAFF
13	TRBV28	TRBJ1-2	few	.	TGTGCCAGCAGTTCCCACTCCCGGGGTGGCTACACCTTC	CASSSHSRGGYTF
13	TRBV7-3	TRBJ1-4	few	.	TGTGCCAGGATCAGGTCGGCCCTCGAAAAACTGTTTTTT	CARIRSALEKLFF
19	TRBV4-1	TRBJ2-5	.	TRBD1	TGCGCCAGCAGCCAAGAGCCGACCAACAGGGGGGACCGAAAAGAGACCCAGTACTTC	CASSQEPTNRGDRKETQYF
18	TRBV12-5	TRBJ2-7	.	.	TGTGCTAGTGGTTTGGTACCAACCTCAGGAGACGGACCCTACGAGCAGTACTTC	CASGLVPTSGDGPYEQYF
9	TRBV29-1	TRBJ2-1	many	.	TGCAGCGTTGAAACTGAGCAGTTCTTC	CSVETEQFF
16	TRBV28	TRBJ1-1	few	.	TGTGCCAGCAGTGCCCGATTGGGGCCGGGGAACACTGAAGCTTTCTTT	CASSARLGPGNTEAFF
16	TRBV24-1	TRBJ2-3	.	.	TGTGCCACCAGTGACCCCCAAGCCTCTTACACAGATACGCAGTATTTT	CATSDPQASYTDTQYF
13	TRBV6-5	TRBJ1-2	few	.	TGTGCCAGCAGTCCCAGGCTTAACTATGGCTACACCTTC	CASSPRLNYGYTF
14	TRBV28	TRBJ1-1	few	.	TGTGCCAGCAGTTCCCAACAAGGGGGGCGGCGAGCTTTCTTT	CASSSQQGGRRAFF
17	TRBV7-6	TRBJ2-3	medium-sized	TRBD2	TGTGCCAGCAGCTTAGTACCTAGCGGGGGAAGCACAGATACGCAGTATTTT	CASSLVPSGGSTDTQYF
13	TRBV5-1	TRBJ2-5	.	.	TGCGCCAGCAGCCGGGACTCCCCGGGGGACCAGTACTTC	CASSRDSPGDQYF
15	TRBV5-5	TRBJ1-5	few	.	TGTGCCAGCAGCCCGGGCCCCAGGGGAAATCAGCCCCAGCATTTT	CASSPGPRGNQPQHF
14	TRBV30	TRBJ2-2	.	.	TGTGCCTGGATTAGAGCAGCGAACACCGGGGAGCTGTTTTTT	CAWIRAANTGELFF
14	TRBV10-3	TRBJ1-1	.	TRBD1	TGTGCCATCAGACCGGGACAGATGAACACTGAAGCTTTCTTT	CAIRPGQMNTEAFF
16	TRBV3-1	TRBJ2-7	few	.	TGTGCCAGCAGCCAGGGTACAGGGAGGAGGGGCTACGAGCAGTACTTC	CASSQGTGRRGYEQYF
12	TRBV11-2	TRBJ2-1	few	.	TGTGCCAGCAGCTGGAGCCAGGGGGGGCAGTTCTTC	CASSWSQGGQFF
15	TRBV29-1	TRBJ2-3	few	.	TGCAGCGTTGAACCGGACAAAGGGAAAACAGATACGCAGTATTTT	CSVEPDKGKTDTQYF
14	TRBV3-1	TRBJ1-2	.	.	TGTGCCAGCAGCCGGACGGGGGGCGTTGCTGGCTACACCTTC	CASSRTGGVAGYTF
15	TRBV2	TRBJ1-5	once	.	TGTGCCAGCAGTGAAGCGAACAGTGGGAATCAGCCCCAGCATTTT	CASSEANSGNQPQHF
13	TRBV18	TRBJ1-5	.	.	TGTGCCAGCTCGCGGACGGAGAATCAGCCCCAGCATTTT	CASSRTENQPQHF
16	TRBV21-1	TRBJ2-7	few	.	TGTGCCAGCAGCAAAGCCGGGACAGGAGGGTTAGGCGAGCAGTACTTC	CASSKAGTGGLGEQYF
13	TRBV11-2	TRBJ2-1	few	.	TGTGCCAGCAGCTTGGGCGGGGCTAGTGAGCAGTTCTTC	CASSLGGASEQFF
16	TRBV6-1	TRBJ1-3	few	.	TGTGCCAGCAGTGAAGCGGAAGGGGGTCTTGGAAACACCATATATTTT	CASSEAEGGLGNTIYF
15	TRBV12-3/TRBV12-4	TRBJ1-1	.	.	TGTGCCAGCACACCCCGCGGGGGGGTGTACACTGAAGCTTTCTTT	CASTPRGGVYTEAFF
18	TRBV19	TRBJ1-5	few	TRBD1	TGTGCCAGTAGTTCCCCCCTCCGGGACAGGGAACGGAATCAGCCCCAGCATTTT	CASSSPLRDRERNQPQHF
13	TRBV24-1	TRBJ2-1	many	.	TGTGCCACCAGTGATCTTACTACCAATGAGCAGTTCTTC	CATSDLTTNEQFF
15	TRBV14	TRBJ1-4	.	.	TGTGCCAGCAGCCAATTGATGGGGGCTGGAGAAAAACTGTTTTTT	CASSQLMGAGEKLFF
15	TRBV7-3	TRBJ2-3	many	.	TGTGCCAGCAGCTTAAGAGCTCTGGAGGGCGGTACGCAGTATTTT	CASSLRALEGGTQYF
14	TRBV20-1	TRBJ1-1	.	TRBD1	TGCAGTGCTACCCCCCAGGGGGCGAACACTGAAGCTTTCTTT	CSATPQGANTEAFF